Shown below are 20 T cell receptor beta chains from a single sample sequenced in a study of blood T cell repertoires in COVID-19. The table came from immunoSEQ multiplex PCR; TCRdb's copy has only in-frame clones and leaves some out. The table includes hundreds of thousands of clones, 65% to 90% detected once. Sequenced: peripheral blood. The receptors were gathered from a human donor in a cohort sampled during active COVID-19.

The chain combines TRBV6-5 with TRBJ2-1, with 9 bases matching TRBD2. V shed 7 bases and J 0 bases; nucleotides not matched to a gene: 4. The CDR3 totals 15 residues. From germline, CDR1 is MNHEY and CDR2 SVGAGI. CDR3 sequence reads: CASTLSGSSYNEQFF. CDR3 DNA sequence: TGTGCCAGCACCCTTAGCGGGAGCTCCTACAATGAGCAGTTCTTC.

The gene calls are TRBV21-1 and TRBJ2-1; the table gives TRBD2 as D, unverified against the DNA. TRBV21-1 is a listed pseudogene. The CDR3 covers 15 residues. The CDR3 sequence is CASSKFRERHNEQFF. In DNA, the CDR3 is TGTGCCAGCAGCAAATTCCGGGAGCGACACAATGAGCAGTTCTTC.

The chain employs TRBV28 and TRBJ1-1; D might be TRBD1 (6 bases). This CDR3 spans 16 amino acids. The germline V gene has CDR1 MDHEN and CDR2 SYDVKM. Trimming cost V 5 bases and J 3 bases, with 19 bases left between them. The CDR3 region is CASSQPPGGGDTEAFF. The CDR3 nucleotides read TGTGCCAGCAGTCAGCCACCGGGGGGCGGGGACACTGAAGCTTTCTTT. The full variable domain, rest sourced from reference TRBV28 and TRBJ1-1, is DVKVTQSSRYLVKRTGEKVFLECVQDMDHENMFWYRQDPGLGLRLIYFSYDVKMKEKGDIPEGYSVSREKKERFSLILESASTNQTSMYLCASSQPPGGGDTEAFFGQGTRLTVV.

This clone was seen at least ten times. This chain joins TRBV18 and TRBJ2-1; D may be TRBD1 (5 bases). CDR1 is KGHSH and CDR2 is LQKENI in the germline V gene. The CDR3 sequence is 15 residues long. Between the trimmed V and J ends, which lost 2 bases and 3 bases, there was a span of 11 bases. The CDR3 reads CASSPYHQGYNEQFF. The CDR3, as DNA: TGTGCCAGCTCACCATATCATCAGGGCTACAATGAGCAGTTCTTC.

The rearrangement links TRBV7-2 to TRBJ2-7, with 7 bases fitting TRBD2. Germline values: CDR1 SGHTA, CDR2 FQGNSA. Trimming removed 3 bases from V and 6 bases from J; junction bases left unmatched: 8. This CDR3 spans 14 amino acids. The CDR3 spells CASSFLAELGEQYF. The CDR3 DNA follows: TGTGCCAGCAGCTTTCTAGCGGAGCTTGGCGAGCAGTACTTC.

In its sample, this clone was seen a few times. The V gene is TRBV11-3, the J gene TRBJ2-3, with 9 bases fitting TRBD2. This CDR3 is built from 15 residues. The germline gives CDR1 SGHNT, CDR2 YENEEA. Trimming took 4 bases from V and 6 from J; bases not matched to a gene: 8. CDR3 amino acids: CASSSPGTSSDTQYF. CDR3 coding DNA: TGTGCCAGCAGCTCCCCCGGGACTAGCAGCGATACGCAGTATTTT. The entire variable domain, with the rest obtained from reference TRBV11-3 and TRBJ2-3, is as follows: EAGVVQSPRYKIIEKKQPVAFWCNPISGHNTLYWYLQNLGQGPELLIRYENEEAVDDSQLPKDRFSAERLKGVDSTLKIQPAELGDSAVYLCASSSPGTSSDTQYFGPGTRLTVL.

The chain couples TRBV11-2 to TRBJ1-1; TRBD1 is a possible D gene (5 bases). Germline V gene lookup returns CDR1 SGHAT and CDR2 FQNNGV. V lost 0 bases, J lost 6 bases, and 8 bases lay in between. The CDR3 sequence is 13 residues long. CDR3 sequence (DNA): TGTGCCAGCAGCTTAGACCAGGGATCTGAAGCTTTCTTT. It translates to CASSLDQGSEAFF.

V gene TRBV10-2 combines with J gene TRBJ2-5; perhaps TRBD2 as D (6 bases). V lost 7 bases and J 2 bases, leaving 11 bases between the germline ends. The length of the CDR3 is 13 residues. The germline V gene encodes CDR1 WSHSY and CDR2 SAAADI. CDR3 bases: TGCGCCAGCACCCGGACTATTCAAGAGACCCAGTACTTC. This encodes CASTRTIQETQYF.

In nucleotides, the CDR3 is TGTGCCAGCAGCTTCCAGACAGGGGGGAACACTGAAGCTTTCTTT. Protein: CASSFQTGGNTEAFF. V and J are TRBV11-2 and TRBJ1-1; TRBD1 matches 9 bases. After removal of 3 bases from V and 1 base from J, the junction contained 3 bases not matched to a gene. The V gene's germline CDR1 is SGHAT and CDR2 FQNNGV. This CDR3 contains 15 residues.

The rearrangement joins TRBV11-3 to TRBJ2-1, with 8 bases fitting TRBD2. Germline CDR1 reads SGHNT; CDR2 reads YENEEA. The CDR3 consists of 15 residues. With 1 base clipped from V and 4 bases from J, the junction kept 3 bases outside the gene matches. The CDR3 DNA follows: TGTGCCAGCAGCTTAGCGGGAGGGGGGTACAATGAGCAGTTCTTC. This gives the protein CASSLAGGGYNEQFF.

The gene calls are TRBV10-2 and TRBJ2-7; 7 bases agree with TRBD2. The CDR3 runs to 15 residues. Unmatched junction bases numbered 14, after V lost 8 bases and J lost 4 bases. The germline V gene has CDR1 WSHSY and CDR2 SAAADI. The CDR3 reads CASSLTGGEIYEQYF. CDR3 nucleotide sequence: TGCGCCAGCTCCCTCACGGGGGGAGAAATTTACGAGCAGTACTTC.

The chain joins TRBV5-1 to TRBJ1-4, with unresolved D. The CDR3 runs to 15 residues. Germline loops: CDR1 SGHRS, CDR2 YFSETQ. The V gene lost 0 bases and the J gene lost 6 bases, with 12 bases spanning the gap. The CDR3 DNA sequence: TGCGCCAGCAGCTTGGCCGGGGTAGAGTATGAAAAACTGTTTTTT. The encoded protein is CASSLAGVEYEKLFF.

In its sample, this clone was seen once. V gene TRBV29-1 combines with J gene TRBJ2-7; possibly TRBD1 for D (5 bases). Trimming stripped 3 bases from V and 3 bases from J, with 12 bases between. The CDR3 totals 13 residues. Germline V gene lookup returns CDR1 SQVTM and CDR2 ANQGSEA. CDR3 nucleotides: TGCAGCGTTGAGGGCCAGGGAAACTACGAGCAGTACTTC. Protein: CSVEGQGNYEQYF.

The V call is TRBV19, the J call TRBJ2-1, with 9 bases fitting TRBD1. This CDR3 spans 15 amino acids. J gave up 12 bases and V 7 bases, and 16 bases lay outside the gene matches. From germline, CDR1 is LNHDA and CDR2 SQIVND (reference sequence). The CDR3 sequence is CASTPPGQGRARQFF. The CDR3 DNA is TGTGCCAGTACCCCTCCGGGACAGGGAAGGGCAAGGCAGTTCTTC.

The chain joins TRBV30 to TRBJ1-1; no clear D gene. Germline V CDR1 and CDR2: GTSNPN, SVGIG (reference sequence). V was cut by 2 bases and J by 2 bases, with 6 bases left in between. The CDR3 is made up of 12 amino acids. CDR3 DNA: TGTGCCTGGAGTAGAGCAAACACTGAAGCTTTCTTT. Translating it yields CAWSRANTEAFF.

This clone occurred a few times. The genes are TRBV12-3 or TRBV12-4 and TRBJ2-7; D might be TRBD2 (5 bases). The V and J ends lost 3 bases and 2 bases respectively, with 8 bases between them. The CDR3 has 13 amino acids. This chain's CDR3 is CASSFQAAYEQYF. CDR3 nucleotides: TGTGCCAGCAGTTTTCAAGCGGCCTACGAGCAGTACTTC.

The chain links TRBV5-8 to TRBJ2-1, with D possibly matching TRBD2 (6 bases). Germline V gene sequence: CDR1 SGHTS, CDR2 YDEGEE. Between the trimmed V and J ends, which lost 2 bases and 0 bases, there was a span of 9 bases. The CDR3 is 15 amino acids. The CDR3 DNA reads TGTGCCAGCAGCTTACCGGGACTCTCCTACAATGAGCAGTTCTTC. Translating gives CASSLPGLSYNEQFF.

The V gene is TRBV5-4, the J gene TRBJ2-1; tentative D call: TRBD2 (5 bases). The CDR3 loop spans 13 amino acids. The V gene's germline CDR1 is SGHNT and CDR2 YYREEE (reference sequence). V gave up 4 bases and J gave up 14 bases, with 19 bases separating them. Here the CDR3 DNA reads TGTGCCAGCAGCCAGGTTGGGAGCGCCCGTGAGTTCTTC. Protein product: CASSQVGSAREFF.

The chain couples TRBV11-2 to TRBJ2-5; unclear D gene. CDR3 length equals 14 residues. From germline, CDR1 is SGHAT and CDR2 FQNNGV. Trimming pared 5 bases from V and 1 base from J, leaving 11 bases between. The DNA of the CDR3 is TGTGCCAGCAGCCTCAGACTGATCCAAGAGACCCAGTACTTC. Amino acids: CASSLRLIQETQYF.

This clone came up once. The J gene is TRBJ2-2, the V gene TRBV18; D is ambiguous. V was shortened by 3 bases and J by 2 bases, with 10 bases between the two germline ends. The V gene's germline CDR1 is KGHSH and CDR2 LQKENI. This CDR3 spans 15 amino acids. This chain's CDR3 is CASSPEKVNTGELFF. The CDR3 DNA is TGTGCCAGCTCACCGGAGAAAGTAAACACCGGGGAGCTGTTTTTT.